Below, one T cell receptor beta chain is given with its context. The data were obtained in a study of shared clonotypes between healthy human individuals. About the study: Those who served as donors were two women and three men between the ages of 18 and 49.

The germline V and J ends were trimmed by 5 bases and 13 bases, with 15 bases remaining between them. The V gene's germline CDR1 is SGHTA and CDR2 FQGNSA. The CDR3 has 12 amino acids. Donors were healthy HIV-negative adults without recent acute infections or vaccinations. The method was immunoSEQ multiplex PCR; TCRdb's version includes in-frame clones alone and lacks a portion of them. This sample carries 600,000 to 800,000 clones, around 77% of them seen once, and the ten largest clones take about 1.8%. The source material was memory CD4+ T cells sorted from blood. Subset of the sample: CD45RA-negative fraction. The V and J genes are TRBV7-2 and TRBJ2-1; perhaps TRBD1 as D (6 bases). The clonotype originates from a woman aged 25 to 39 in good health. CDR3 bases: TGTGCCAGCAGCCTTAATCAGGGGCCCCAGTTCTTC. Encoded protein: CASSLNQGPQFF.